This TCR beta chain is from a study of OX40 agonist ivuxolimab in advanced cancers. At the level of the study: Ivuxolimab, an antibody that agonizes OX40 (CD134), was administered to the patients. Two cutaneous melanoma patients and one hepatocellular carcinoma patient, three in all, had partial responses.

Only in-frame clones appear in the TCRdb table, and some are missing; sequencing was by immunoSEQ multiplex PCR. The table lists 77,000 or so clones, about nine tenths of them singletons. Sequences were derived from CD4+ or CD8+ T cells sorted from blood, sampled in a trial of the OX40 agonist ivuxolimab. This clonotype originated in an adult with an advanced solid tumor such as melanoma, head and neck, liver or kidney cancer.

The CDR3 loop is CAISESSGAAGRDGYTF. The CDR3 DNA sequence: TGTGCCATCAGTGAGTCGTCGGGGGCGGCAGGGAGAGATGGCTACACCTTC. The V gene is TRBV10-3, the J gene TRBJ1-2; a possible D gene is TRBD1 (6 bases). Germline CDR1 is ENHRY and CDR2 is SYGVKD. The CDR3 loop spans 17 amino acids. V was cut by 0 bases and J by 6 bases, with 20 bases left in between.